A single sample is the source of the 28 T cell receptor beta chains below, sequenced in a study of shared clonotypes between healthy human individuals. Clones were read by immunoSEQ multiplex PCR, and TCRdb kept only the in-frame ones, dropping some. The sample carries roughly 330,000 clones, about 74% recorded once. The sequenced sample consisted of memory CD4+ T cells sorted from blood. Subset noted: CD45RA-negative fraction. All receptors derive from a young man in good health.

Comments on this clone: Mismatch with germline at one junction end may stem from a read error. This chain joins TRBV15 and TRBJ2-7; weak D call: TRBD2 (5 bases). The CDR3 has 15 residues. Germline CDR1 is LNHNV and CDR2 is YYDKDF (reference sequence). This CDR3 reads CATSRAEGRRTSRLF. In nucleotides, the CDR3 is TGTGCCACCAGCAGAGCCGAGGGCCGGCGAACCTCAAGATTGTTC.

This sequence joins TRBV19 and TRBJ1-5; 7 positions agree with TRBD1. This CDR3 is 15 amino acids long. Germline-derived CDR1 and CDR2 are LNHDA and SQIVND (reference sequence). V was pared by 7 bases and J by 2 bases, with 8 bases of the junction left unmatched. The CDR3 protein is CASTSSDRGNQPQHF. The CDR3 nucleotides are TGTGCCAGTACCTCTTCAGACAGGGGCAATCAGCCCCAGCATTTT.

The chain carries TRBV29-1 and TRBJ2-1, with TRBD2 as a possible D gene (7 bases). The length of the CDR3 is 15 residues. V lost 7 bases to trimming and J lost 2 bases, with 18 bases between them. Germline loops: CDR1 SQVTM, CDR2 ANQGSEA. CDR3: CSGGGESRAYNEQFF. CDR3 DNA: TGCAGCGGCGGGGGCGAAAGTAGGGCCTACAATGAGCAGTTCTTC.

The gene calls are TRBV5-1 and TRBJ2-5; unclear D gene. V was pared by 7 bases and J by 2 bases, with 12 bases between. The CDR3 is 13 residues long. Per germline, CDR1 SGHRS and CDR2 YFSETQ. CDR3 coding DNA: TGCGCCAGCGGTCCCGACGAGCAAGAGACCCAGTACTTC. Its protein product is CASGPDEQETQYF.

CDR3 loop: CASSPSTSRHQYF. The CDR3 bases are TGTGCCAGCAGCCCATCGACTAGCCGGCATCAGTACTTC. V gene TRBV7-2 combines with J gene TRBJ2-4; 7 bases line up with TRBD2. V trimming: 5 bases; J trimming: 12 bases; junction bases outside the gene matches: 10. This CDR3 is 13 amino acids long. Germline V gene data show CDR1 as SGHTA and CDR2 as FQGNSA.

This chain joins TRBV7-9 and TRBJ2-6; 8 bases are shared with TRBD1. The V segment lost 7 bases and the J segment 0 bases; nucleotides outside the gene matches: 8. Germline V lookup: CDR1 SEHNR, CDR2 FQNEAQ (reference sequence). The CDR3 extends over 17 amino acids. The CDR3 DNA reads TGTGCCAGCAACCGAGGACAGGGCAGCTCTGGGGCCAACGTCCTGACTTTC. Residues: CASNRGQGSSGANVLTF.

This clone is a singleton in its sample. The V and J genes are TRBV5-6 and TRBJ2-7; TRBD2 might be the D (6 bases). Trimming stripped 2 bases from V and 2 bases from J, with 11 bases between. The CDR3 consists of 14 residues. From germline, CDR1 is SGHDT and CDR2 YYEEEE. The CDR3 sequence: CASSLTGTPYEQYF. In DNA, the CDR3 is TGTGCCAGCAGCTTAACCGGGACTCCCTACGAGCAGTACTTC.

This clone was counted once. The V and J genes are TRBV11-3 and TRBJ2-1; TRBD2 matches 7 bases. The CDR3 is 17 residues long. Trimming removed 3 bases from V and 7 bases from J; junction bases left unmatched: 15. Germline V gene data show CDR1 as SGHNT and CDR2 as YENEEA. CDR3 in amino acids: CASSLSFRGREGNEQFF. The CDR3 DNA is TGTGCCAGCAGCTTGTCCTTCCGCGGGAGAGAGGGAAATGAGCAGTTCTTC.

V is TRBV6-1 and J is TRBJ2-7; 7 bases fit TRBD1. J was trimmed by 3 bases and V by 6 bases; bases with no gene match: 8. Germline V lookup: CDR1 MNHNS, CDR2 SASEGT. CDR3 size: 14 residues. This CDR3 is CASRDRAPHYEQYF. The CDR3 DNA follows: TGTGCCAGCAGAGACAGGGCCCCCCACTACGAGCAGTACTTC.

The V gene is TRBV7-9, the J gene TRBJ2-1; 9 bases are shared with TRBD2. J lost 4 bases, V lost 0 bases, and 10 bases had no gene match. Germline CDR1 is SEHNR and CDR2 is FQNEAQ (reference sequence). The CDR3 covers 18 residues. The CDR3, as DNA: TGTGCCAGCAGCTTAGCGGGGCTAGCGGGAATGAAGTACAATGAGCAGTTCTTC. This sequence encodes CASSLAGLAGMKYNEQFF.

The V call is TRBV21-1, the J call TRBJ1-1. TRBV21-1 is termed a pseudogene. The CDR3 is 15 amino acids. CDR3 residues: CASSKGPWENTEAFF. The DNA of the CDR3 is TGTGCCAGCAGCAAAGGGCCATGGGAGAACACTGAAGCTTTCTTT.

This clone was seen ten or more times. The rearrangement links TRBV29-1 to TRBJ1-2, with TRBD1 matching over 7 bases. CDR3 size: 14 residues. The ends lost 3 bases at V and 4 bases at J; junction bases unmatched: 8. Germline assignment: CDR1 SQVTM and CDR2 ANQGSEA. CDR3 nucleotides: TGCAGCGTTGAGGGACAGTTGAGGGGCTATGGCTACACCTTC. The encoded protein is CSVEGQLRGYGYTF.

Remarks on this clone: Other nucleotide sequences in the sample specify the same CDR3. J is TRBJ2-2 and V is TRBV5-1; D perhaps matches TRBD2 (5 bases). V lost 0 bases and J lost 0, with 6 bases in between. The CDR3 runs to 15 residues. CDR1 is SGHRS, CDR2 YFSETQ, per germline. DNA for the CDR3: TGCGCCAGCAGCTTGGGCGGGTCGAACACCGGGGAGCTGTTTTTT. Translating it yields CASSLGGSNTGELFF. The full variable domain, rest sourced from reference TRBV5-1 and TRBJ2-2, is KAGVTQTPRYLIKTRGQQVTLSCSPISGHRSVSWYQQTPGQGLQFLFEYFSETQRNKGNFPGRFSGRQFSNSRSEMNVSTLELGDSALYLCASSLGGSNTGELFFGEGSRLTVL.

The genes are TRBV5-4 and TRBJ2-1; TRBD2 might be the D (5 bases). Trimming left V 0 bases short and J 4 bases short, with 8 bases between. There are 14 residues in the CDR3. Per the germline V gene, CDR1 is SGHNT and CDR2 is YYREEE (reference sequence). This CDR3 is CASSLVGDYNEQFF. The CDR3 nucleotides are TGTGCCAGCAGCTTGGTCGGGGATTACAATGAGCAGTTCTTC.

The V gene is TRBV7-2, the J gene TRBJ2-2; D remains ambiguous. This CDR3 contains 13 residues. Trimming shortened V by 5 bases and J by 5 bases, and 9 bases separated the two germline ends. Germline assignment: CDR1 SGHTA and CDR2 FQGNSA. DNA for the CDR3: TGTGCCAGCAGCCCGGGTCTTACCGGGGAGCTGTTTTTT. This gives the protein CASSPGLTGELFF.

In its sample, this clone was seen once. The chain is built from TRBV5-5 and TRBJ2-1; 9 bases fit TRBD2. There are 15 residues in the CDR3. Germline V gene lookup returns CDR1 SGHKS and CDR2 YYEKEE (reference sequence). With V trimmed by 6 bases and J by 5 bases, 9 bases remained unmatched. The chain's CDR3 is CASNPPGLADNEQFF. As DNA, the CDR3 is TGTGCCAGCAACCCCCCGGGACTAGCCGACAATGAGCAGTTCTTC.

The chain couples TRBV5-8 to TRBJ1-5; possibly TRBD1 for D (5 bases). V was cut by 0 bases and J by 6 bases, with 13 bases left in between. This CDR3 spans 15 amino acids. CDR1 and CDR2 from the germline V gene are SGHTS and YDEGEE. CDR3 coding DNA: TGTGCCAGCAGCTTGGGGGGGACTTATCCTCAGCCCCAGCATTTT. Translating gives CASSLGGTYPQPQHF.

This clone was seen only a few times. The chain is built from TRBV12-5 and TRBJ2-7; D might be TRBD1 (6 bases). Germline assignment: CDR1 LGHNT and CDR2 FRNRAP. Trimming took 5 bases from V and 5 from J, leaving 16 bases between them. The CDR3 is 14 residues long. CDR3 sequence (DNA): TGTGCTAGTGGTCGAAAAACCAGGGGCCACGAGCAGTACTTC. This gives the protein CASGRKTRGHEQYF.

With respect to this clone: At one end the junction does not follow the germline gene, possibly because of a read error. This chain joins TRBV5-5 and TRBJ1-5; D not certain. The germline CDR1 and CDR2 sequences are SGHKS and YYEKEE (reference sequence). The CDR3 has 15 residues. The CDR3 sequence: CTSSGEIQGNQPQHF. In DNA, the CDR3 is TGTACCAGCAGCGGGGAGATACAAGGGAATCAGCCCCAGCATTTT.

V and J are TRBV5-1 and TRBJ1-5; weak D call: TRBD1 (5 bases). From germline, CDR1 is SGHRS and CDR2 YFSETQ. The length of the CDR3 is 15 residues. V was cut by 4 bases and J by 2 bases, with 13 bases left in between. The DNA for the CDR3 is TGCGCCAGCAGCATGGGGGGTCTTGGCAATCAGCCCCAGCATTTT. It is translated as CASSMGGLGNQPQHF.

About this clone itself: One junction end disagrees with the germline gene, perhaps due to a read error. The V call is TRBV7-2, the J call TRBJ1-5; possible D gene TRBD1, 6 bases. The CDR3 contains 13 residues. Germline V gene sequence: CDR1 SGHTA, CDR2 FQGNSA. Here the CDR3 DNA reads TGTGCCAGCAGCCGTAGGAGGGACGGACAGAAGGATTTT. Translating gives CASSRRRDGQKDF.

The V gene is TRBV7-8, the J gene TRBJ2-3; TRBD2 agrees at 8 bases. The CDR3 totals 16 residues. V gave up 1 base and J gave up 5 bases; unmatched junction bases: 8. Germline V gene sequence: CDR1 SGHVS, CDR2 FQNEAQ. CDR3 in DNA: TGTGCCAGCAGCTTAGGGACTAGCAGGGGTTTAGATACGCAGTATTTT. Translated, it gives CASSLGTSRGLDTQYF.

Only one count was recorded for this clone. V is TRBV30 and J is TRBJ2-3, with 8 bases aligning to TRBD2. In germline, CDR1 is GTSNPN, CDR2 SVGIG (reference sequence). The CDR3 extends over 15 amino acids. Losses at the gene ends were 2 bases for V and 0 bases for J; bases not matched to a gene: 4. CDR3 loop: CAWSSGSTSTDTQYF. DNA for the CDR3: TGTGCCTGGAGTAGCGGGAGCACCAGCACAGATACGCAGTATTTT.

The chain couples TRBV7-9 to TRBJ1-1, with 7 positions matching TRBD1. Germline values: CDR1 SEHNR, CDR2 FQNEAQ (reference sequence). J gave up 1 base and V 5 bases, and 4 bases lay outside the gene matches. The CDR3 covers 14 residues. This CDR3 reads CASSARQGNTEAFF. The DNA of the CDR3 is TGTGCCAGCAGCGCCCGACAGGGGAACACTGAAGCTTTCTTT.

This clone has a single count. This CDR3 is CASSRLGAAYEQYF. For the CDR3, the DNA is TGTGCCAGCTCACGTCTGGGGGCCGCCTACGAGCAGTACTTC. This chain uses TRBV18 with TRBJ2-7, with D possibly matching TRBD1 (6 bases). CDR1 is KGHSH, CDR2 LQKENI, per germline. This CDR3 is 14 amino acids long. V gave up 4 bases and J gave up 2 bases, with 12 bases separating them. The full variable domain, with the rest looked up from reference TRBV18 and TRBJ2-7, is NAGVMQNPRHLVRRRGQEARLRCSPMKGHSHVYWYRQLPEEGLKFMVYLQKENIIDESGMPKERFSAEFPKEGPSILRIQQVVRGDSAAYFCASSRLGAAYEQYFGPGTRLTVT.

This sequence joins TRBV6-4 and TRBJ2-3, with 10 positions matching TRBD2. CDR1 and CDR2 (germline): MRHNA, SNTAGT. With V trimmed by 5 bases and J by 3 bases, 5 bases remained unmatched. The CDR3 runs 15 residues. DNA of the CDR3: TGTGCCAGCAGTCTTATAGCGGGAGGAACAGATACGCAGTATTTT. It is translated as CASSLIAGGTDTQYF.

The chain employs TRBV5-1 and TRBJ1-2; 7 bases match TRBD1. The junction had 12 bases not matched to a gene; V was cut back by 4 bases and J by 3 bases. The V gene's germline CDR1 is SGHRS and CDR2 YFSETQ. The CDR3 covers 16 residues. The CDR3 protein is CASSGGGRVDDYGYTF. CDR3 sequence (DNA): TGCGCCAGCAGCGGAGGGGGCAGGGTGGATGACTATGGCTACACCTTC.

The rearrangement links TRBV6-5 to TRBJ2-2; D gene ambiguous. In germline, CDR1 is MNHEY, CDR2 SVGAGI. The V and J ends lost 10 bases and 1 base respectively, with 10 bases between them. The CDR3 is 13 amino acids. The CDR3: CATRWGNTGELFF. The CDR3, as DNA: TGTGCCACACGGTGGGGGAACACCGGGGAGCTGTTTTTT.